This TCR beta chain was documented in a study of siplizumab effects on memory and regulatory T cells (dated by TCRdb to the late 2010s). A note on the overall study: The study looked at the effect of siplizumab, an anti-CD2 antibody, on alloreactive T-cell subsets in allogeneic mixed lymphocyte reactions made from human PBMCs. Paper-wide results and their limitations: Whether proliferating Tregs from siplizumab cultures were suppressive was not functionally confirmed. Because sequences at frequencies below about 10^-5 were poorly captured, only a minor fraction of alloreactive clones could be mapped back to unstimulated subsets. The cumulative frequency of alloreactive sequences that could be traced back to unstimulated CD4+ memory T cells was significantly reduced by siplizumab. Among mappable alloreactive CD4+ clones, the Treg-derived fraction averaged around 70% with siplizumab versus around 25% in control reactions. For roughly 75-97% of proliferating CD4+ or CD8+ clones, no naive or memory phenotype could be assigned. Compared with memory T cells, unstimulated naive T cells appeared more diverse, and naive cells seemed to make a substantial contribution to the alloresponse.

CDR1 and CDR2, per the germline V gene, are MNHEY and SVGAGI. Cut back by 6 bases and 9 bases, the V and J ends lie 12 bases apart. The CDR3 spans 11 residues, from the cysteine through the phenylalanine. Only the CDR3 portion is preserved as DNA: 33 bases, with reading frame beginning at the first base. As concerns this clone: Its antigen is still unknown. The record has no base qualities; no much larger clone is one base away.

The library relied on the immunoSEQ multiplex PCR assay. Each sample had 80,000 to 100,000 TCR templates assayed by the deep sequencing platform. Genomic DNA extracted from sorted T cells was used for TCRbeta CDR3 sequencing. The original methods were these. The R programming language was used for clonal analysis of the TCRbeta CDR3 data. Alloreactive CD4+ and CD8+ clones were identified by comparing unstimulated samples to CFSE-low samples taken after the reaction. Alloreactive CD4+ clones were assigned to regulatory or non-regulatory origin by matching sequences to sorted unstimulated Treg and non-Treg repertoires. TCRdb carries this immuneACCESS record with in-frame sequences only. Its versions omit some clonotypes, under half of them owing to an unresolved V gene in the studies checked, with the rest unexplained. The D gene and trimming were derived from the DNA, and the V and J assignments and clone size from that table. For this sample there are around 100,000 clones; roughly 93% appear just once. The ten largest make up roughly 1.4% of the sample.

TCRbeta CDR3 sequencing was performed on sorted unstimulated T cells and on proliferating T cells recovered from mixed lymphocyte reactions. Fresh whole blood from nine to ten HLA-typed healthy donors was used as the source from which PBMCs were isolated. Unstimulated CD4+ non-regulatory T cells were FACS-sorted to map the origin of alloreactive clones. The receptor's source is a human donor in good health. The sample comprised non-Treg CD4+ T cells sorted from blood. This specimen's cell subset or site label, interpreted: FACS-sorted unstimulated CD4+ non-regulatory T cells. The chain links TRBV6-5 with TRBJ2-7; tentative D gene TRBD2, with 6 bases matching. Here the CDR3 is given as CASRGGRVQYF. The nucleotide sequence reads TGTGCCAGCAGGGGGGGTAGGGTGCAGTACTTC.